The 10 T cell receptor beta chains in this list originate from one sample, sequenced in a study of shared clonotypes between healthy human individuals. Some clones are missing from TCRdb's copy, which holds only in-frame ones; the method was immunoSEQ multiplex PCR. The data show about 2.3 million clones, 93% seen once. The specimen was naive CD4+ T cells from PBMCs. The subset was: CD45RA+ positively selected. These receptors came from a man aged 18 to 29 in good health. Some clones in this sample may be carry-over from other donors' samples.

For this clone: Within the sample, other DNA sequences also encode this same CDR3. The chain recombines TRBV18 with TRBJ2-2, with D unclear. The germline gives CDR1 KGHSH, CDR2 LQKENI. This CDR3 spans 14 amino acids. V lost 3 bases and J lost 0, with 5 bases in between. The CDR3 loop reads CASSPATNTGELFF. The CDR3 nucleotides are TGTGCCAGCTCACCGGCCACGAACACCGGGGAGCTGTTTTTT.

The chain combines TRBV4-3 with TRBJ1-3; D unclear. V was shortened by 1 base and J by 4 bases, with 8 bases between the two germline ends. CDR3 size: 14 residues. Germline lookup yields CDR1 LGHNA and CDR2 YSLEER. CDR3 sequence: CASSQGLEGNTIYF. Written as DNA, the CDR3 is TGCGCCAGCAGCCAAGGACTGGAGGGAAACACCATATATTTT.

As regards this clone: Other DNA sequences in this sample translate to the same CDR3. The chain joins TRBV20-1 to TRBJ2-7; D tentatively reads TRBD1 or TRBD2 (5 bases each). Trimming removed 3 bases at V and 6 bases at J, with 6 bases between. The germline CDR1 and CDR2 sequences are DFQATT and SNEGSKA (reference sequence). This CDR3 region has 10 residues. CDR3 nucleotides: TGCAGTGCTAGGGGGACCGAGCAGTACTTC. This codes for CSARGTEQYF.

The chain joins TRBV12-5 to TRBJ2-1, with 7 bases matching TRBD2. This CDR3 comprises 17 residues. V trimming: 3 bases; J trimming: 0 bases; junction bases outside the gene matches: 8. Germline V gene lookup returns CDR1 LGHNT and CDR2 FRNRAP. The CDR3 nucleotides are TGTGCTAGTGGTTTTTTCCCAGCGGGAAGCTCCTACAATGAGCAGTTCTTC. It yields the protein CASGFFPAGSSYNEQFF.

This clone was seen a single time. The V and J genes are TRBV28 and TRBJ1-5, with 8 positions matching TRBD1. Germline V gene data show CDR1 as MDHEN and CDR2 as SYDVKM. There are 12 residues in the CDR3. V dropped 8 bases and J dropped 6; count of bases not matched to a gene: 3. The CDR3 DNA reads as TGTGCCAGCGAAGACAGGGGTCAGCCCCAGCATTTT. This gives the protein CASEDRGQPQHF.

This clone was detected once. This chain joins TRBV6-1 and TRBJ2-7, with 14 bases lining up with TRBD2. Looked up from germline, CDR1 is MNHNS and CDR2 is SASEGT. With 8 bases clipped from V and 4 bases from J, the junction kept 1 base outside the gene matches. This CDR3 has 13 amino acids. In DNA form, the CDR3 reads TGTGCCAGCCGACTAGCGGGAGGGTACGAGCAGTACTTC. It is translated as CASRLAGGYEQYF.

The chain joins TRBV4-1 to TRBJ1-5, with D possibly being TRBD1 (6 bases). The germline gives CDR1 MGHRA, CDR2 YSYEKL. Trimming left V 0 bases short and J 5 bases short, with 11 bases between. The CDR3 spans 15 residues. CDR3 bases: TGCGCCAGCAGCCAAGATCAAGGGGGGCATCAGCCCCAGCATTTT. This gives the protein CASSQDQGGHQPQHF.

This clone was seen a single time. The genes are TRBV29-1 and TRBJ2-1; either TRBD1 or TRBD2 may fit D (5 bases each). Between the trimmed V and J ends, which lost 5 bases and 12 bases, there was a span of 17 bases. CDR1 and CDR2 (germline): SQVTM, ANQGSEA. There are 12 residues in the CDR3. The DNA of the CDR3 is TGCAGCGTTAAACTCCAGGGACGGGTGCAGTTCTTC. The encoded protein is CSVKLQGRVQFF.

In this sample, this clone turned up once. The chain recombines TRBV28 with TRBJ1-3; 7 bases fit TRBD1. Trimming cost V 6 bases and J 3 bases; bases outside gene matches: 20. Germline V lookup: CDR1 MDHEN, CDR2 SYDVKM. The CDR3 runs 19 residues. CDR3 loop: CASSRRISWTGHLGNTIYF. The CDR3 DNA sequence: TGTGCCAGCAGCCGGCGGATATCCTGGACAGGACACCTTGGAAACACCATATATTTT.

The chain links TRBV25-1 to TRBJ1-1; D call uncertain. The V gene's germline CDR1 is MGHDK and CDR2 SYGVNS. Trimming stripped 2 bases from V and 0 bases from J, with 10 bases between. The CDR3 is 15 residues long. The CDR3 loop reads CASSELGWMNTEAFF. CDR3 nucleotides: TGTGCCAGCAGTGAACTGGGCTGGATGAACACTGAAGCTTTCTTT.